This is a list of T cell receptor beta chains from one sample in a study of OX40 agonist ivuxolimab in advanced cancers. Measured with immunoSEQ multiplex PCR; TCRdb has only the in-frame clones, and not every one. This table holds around 140,000 clones, 90% found once. Sequenced here: CD4+ or CD8+ T cells sorted from blood, sampled in a trial of the OX40 agonist ivuxolimab. The receptors were sampled from an adult with an advanced solid tumor such as melanoma, head and neck, liver or kidney cancer. Both conserved end residues are part of each CDR3. D genes are given only for firm matches. Clone sizes are given selectively: once, few, many, or a class where the clone is expanded.

TRBJ1-2	few	.	TRBV4-1	TGCGCCAGCAGCCAAGATTTGGCAGGGCAAAACTATGGCTACACCTTC	CASSQDLAGQNYGYTF
TRBJ2-7	.	.	TRBV15	TGTGCCACCAGCAGACGGTTGGGAGAAGGCTACGAGCAGTACTTC	CATSRRLGEGYEQYF
TRBJ1-2	.	.	TRBV7-2	TGTGCCAGCAGCTTGAGGCTGAGCTACACCTTC	CASSLRLSYTF
TRBJ1-1	.	.	TRBV6-5	TGTGCCAGCAGTTACTCGTGGGCTAACACTGAAGCTTTCTTT	CASSYSWANTEAFF
TRBJ1-3	.	.	TRBV19	TGTGCCAGTAAATACTTAACGGGAGTTGGAAACACCATATATTTT	CASKYLTGVGNTIYF
TRBJ1-2	.	TRBD1	TRBV7-2	TGTGCCAGCAGCTTAGATGGGACAGGAGGCTACACCTTC	CASSLDGTGGYTF
TRBJ2-1	.	TRBD2	TRBV10-1	TGCGCCAGCAGAACCGGGACTAGCGGGAGCTACTCCTACAATGAGCAGTTCTTC	CASRTGTSGSYSYNEQFF
TRBJ2-3	once	TRBD2	TRBV5-1	TGCGCCAGCAGCCTAGCGGGAGCAAGGACAGATACGCAGTATTTT	CASSLAGARTDTQYF
TRBJ1-3	.	.	TRBV27	TGTGCCAGCAGTTTAAATCGAGACAGCTCTGGAAACACCATATATTTT	CASSLNRDSSGNTIYF
TRBJ1-1	.	.	TRBV7-9	TGTGCCAGCAGCTTGTGGGGCAAGACTGAAGCTTTCTTT	CASSLWGKTEAFF
TRBJ1-5	.	TRBD1	TRBV27	TGTGCCAGCAGTTTAAAGGGACAGGGGGGTCATAGCAATCAGCCCCAGCATTTT	CASSLKGQGGHSNQPQHF
TRBJ1-6	.	TRBD1	TRBV14	TGTGCCAGCAGCCTTGAGGGACAGGGAGGTTCACCCCTCCACTTT	CASSLEGQGGSPLHF
TRBJ2-5	.	.	TRBV5-1	TGCGCCAGCAGCTTGGGGACAGAAGAGACCCAGTACTTC	CASSLGTEETQYF
TRBJ1-5	few	.	TRBV19	TGTGCCAGTGGTGGCAATCAGCCCCAGCATTTT	CASGGNQPQHF
TRBJ2-7	.	.	TRBV9	TGTGCCAGCAGCGTAAGTGGGGGGCTATACGAGCAGTACTTC	CASSVSGGLYEQYF
TRBJ1-1	.	.	TRBV28	TGTGCCAGCATCCACCCGACAGTGAACACTGAAGCTTTCTTT	CASIHPTVNTEAFF
TRBJ1-5	.	.	TRBV7-2	TGTGCCAGCAGCCCCGTTGGGGCAGGGGCTGGTAGCAATCAGCCCCAGCATTTT	CASSPVGAGAGSNQPQHF
TRBJ2-7	.	.	TRBV19	TGTGCCAGTAGTAGGGACCTCAACTCCTACGAGCAGTACTTC	CASSRDLNSYEQYF